Presented here are 27 T cell receptor beta chains from one specimen sequenced in a study of a mutant IDH1 vaccine in newly diagnosed glioma. Repertoires were generated with immunoSEQ multiplex PCR, while TCRdb's copy carries only in-frame clones and drops some. The data hold 30,000 to 40,000 clones, with roughly 79% observed a single time. This sample's time point: week 23, last vaccination. A 20-mer mutant IDH1 peptide at 300 ug was injected subcutaneously with topical imiquimod. Which antigens these TCRs recognize remains unknown. The sequenced sample was PBMCs, obtained from a glioma patient whose treatment included an IDH1 peptide vaccine. The receptors derive from a middle-aged man with glioma.

CDR3 DNA sequence: TGTGCCAGTAGTTTTCCGGGACTAGCAACCACCTCCAGCTCCAATGAGCAGTTCTTC. Translated, it gives CASSFPGLATTSSSNEQFF. The chain employs TRBV19 and TRBJ2-1; 9 bases line up with TRBD2. The CDR3 is 19 amino acids. Trimming removed 5 bases from V and 6 bases from J; junction bases left unmatched: 20. In germline, CDR1 is LNHDA, CDR2 SQIVND (reference sequence).

The rearrangement uses TRBV5-1 and TRBJ2-3; the D gene could be TRBD1 or TRBD2 (6 bases each). In germline, CDR1 is SGHRS, CDR2 YFSETQ. This CDR3 has 15 amino acids. V gave up 1 base and J gave up 0 bases, with 9 bases separating them. The CDR3 nucleotides read TGCGCCAGCAGCTTGAGGGGGGTCAGCACAGATACGCAGTATTTT. This sequence encodes CASSLRGVSTDTQYF.

CDR3 bases: TGTGCCAGCTCACCCCGCCCCGGGACAGGGTGGGATTCACCCCTCCACTTT. It yields the protein CASSPRPGTGWDSPLHF. The rearrangement uses TRBV18 and TRBJ1-6; 9 bases match TRBD1. The germline gives CDR1 KGHSH, CDR2 LQKENI. The V gene end was trimmed by 3 bases and the J gene end by 8 bases; junction bases not matched to a gene: 11. The CDR3 is 17 residues long.

The chain recombines TRBV5-6 with TRBJ1-2; D not certain. This CDR3 has 14 residues. The germline V and J ends were trimmed by 4 bases and 0 bases, with 10 bases remaining between them. CDR1 SGHDT and CDR2 YYEEEE come from the germline V gene. The CDR3 loop is CASSPDIANYGYTF. DNA of the CDR3: TGTGCCAGCAGCCCCGACATAGCTAACTATGGCTACACCTTC.

The V and J genes are TRBV18 and TRBJ1-1, with a tentative D call TRBD1 (5 bases). This CDR3 is 15 amino acids long. The V and J ends lost 0 bases and 4 bases respectively, with 12 bases between them. CDR1 is KGHSH and CDR2 is LQKENI in the germline V gene. CDR3 amino acids: CASSPPKGLGTEAFF. CDR3 bases: TGTGCCAGCTCACCACCGAAGGGGTTGGGCACTGAAGCTTTCTTT.

To note about this clone: Germline and junction disagree at one end, which may indicate a read error. Other DNA sequences within the sample encode an identical CDR3. The genes are TRBV13 and TRBJ1-1; D unresolved. The CDR3 is 15 amino acids. CDR1 PRHDT and CDR2 FYEKMQ come from the germline V gene (reference sequence). CDR3 bases: TGTGCCAGCAGCTCCGCCTGGCGGGATAACACCGAAGCTTTCTTT. This encodes CASSSAWRDNTEAFF.

The V gene is TRBV7-2, the J gene TRBJ2-7, with TRBD2 as a possible D gene (5 bases). Trimming left V 5 bases short and J 0 bases short, with 8 bases between. Germline V gene data show CDR1 as SGHTA and CDR2 as FQGNSA. CDR3 length: 13 amino acids. Here the CDR3 DNA reads TGTGCCAGCAGCCACGGACTCTCCTACGAGCAGTACTTC. Amino acids: CASSHGLSYEQYF.

The CDR3 loop reads CATSSIPSTYGELFF. CDR3 bases: TGTGCCACCAGCAGCATCCCCAGCACGTACGGGGAGCTGTTTTTT. The chain couples TRBV15 to TRBJ2-2; no definite D call. This CDR3 spans 15 amino acids. Germline CDR1 LNHNV, CDR2 YYDKDF (reference sequence). V was trimmed by 3 bases and J by 7 bases, leaving 15 bases between them.

The J gene is TRBJ2-1, the V gene TRBV5-6; 14 positions match TRBD2. The ends lost 4 bases at V and 5 bases at J; junction bases unmatched: 11. The CDR3 length is 18 residues. From germline, CDR1 is SGHDT and CDR2 YYEEEE. CDR3 in amino acids: CASSTGLAGAESNNEQFF. The CDR3 DNA reads TGTGCCAGCAGCACGGGACTAGCGGGGGCCGAGTCAAACAATGAGCAGTTCTTC. Full variable domain (remainder filled in from reference TRBV5-6 and TRBJ2-1): DAGVTQSPTHLIKTRGQQVTLRCSPKSGHDTVSWYQQALGQGPQFIFQYYEEEERQRGNFPDRFSGHQFPNYSSELNVNALLLGDSALYLCASSTGLAGAESNNEQFFGPGTRLTVL.

This clone occurred a few times. The rearrangement links TRBV5-4 to TRBJ1-1; D unclear. V was pared by 7 bases and J by 0 bases, with 13 bases between. This CDR3 region has 14 residues. Germline lookup yields CDR1 SGHNT and CDR2 YYREEE (reference sequence). CDR3 protein: CASRQAVVNTEAFF. Written as DNA, the CDR3 is TGTGCCAGCCGCCAGGCGGTGGTGAACACTGAAGCTTTCTTT.

CDR3 region: CASSQDLGSTEAFF. The CDR3 nucleotides read TGTGCCAGCAGCCAAGATCTAGGAAGCACTGAAGCTTTCTTT. The chain recombines TRBV4-2 with TRBJ1-1, with D unresolved. The CDR3 is 14 residues long. CDR1 and CDR2 from the germline V gene are LGHNA and YNFKEQ. V lost 0 bases to trimming and J lost 4 bases, with 9 bases between them.

The chain has TRBV30 and TRBJ2-3; 7 nucleotides align to TRBD1. Losses at the gene ends were 0 bases for V and 14 bases for J; bases not matched to a gene: 8. The CDR3 consists of 12 residues. Germline CDR1 and CDR2: GTSNPN and SVGIG (reference sequence). CDR3 bases: TGTGCCTGGAGTGTAGGGGGCGTATTGCCGTATTTT. Its translation: CAWSVGGVLPYF.

V is TRBV7-9 and J is TRBJ2-2; 7 nucleotides line up with TRBD1. The CDR3 totals 18 residues. Germline V gene data show CDR1 as SEHNR and CDR2 as FQNEAQ (reference sequence). After removal of 5 bases from V and 3 bases from J, the junction contained 15 bases not matched to a gene. CDR3 loop: CASSPQTFGTVHTGELFF. The CDR3 region has the DNA TGTGCCAGCAGCCCACAGACCTTCGGGACAGTCCACACCGGGGAGCTGTTTTTT. Variable domain in full (rest from reference TRBV7-9 and TRBJ2-2): DTGVSQNPRHKITKRGQNVTFRCDPISEHNRLYWYRQTLGQGPEFLTYFQNEAQLEKSRLLSDRFSAERPKGSFSTLEIQRTEQGDSAMYLCASSPQTFGTVHTGELFFGEGSRLTVL.

This clone was counted a single time. The chain joins TRBV30 to TRBJ2-3; 8 positions match TRBD1. The CDR3 covers 13 residues. Germline CDR1 reads GTSNPN; CDR2 reads SVGIG (reference sequence). The CDR3, as DNA: TGTGCTACGGACAGGGCCTTCACAGATACGCAGTATTTT. Translating gives CATDRAFTDTQYF. Combining the CDR3 with reference TRBV30 and TRBJ2-3 gives the whole variable domain SQTIHQWPATLVQPVGSPLSLECTVEGTSNPNLYWYRQAAGRGLQLLFYSVGIGQISSEVPQNLSASRPQDRQFILSSKKLLLSDSGFYLCATDRAFTDTQYFGPGTRLTVL.

About this clone itself: An end of the junction differs from the germline gene, which may be a read error. V usage is TRBV7-8 and J usage is TRBJ2-6, with unresolved D. The CDR3 length is 14 residues. Germline CDR1 is SGHVS and CDR2 is FQNEAQ. For the CDR3, the DNA is TGTACCAGCAGCCCCTGGGCTGGGGCCAACGTCCTGACTTTC. This encodes CTSSPWAGANVLTF.

There are a few counts of this clone. The gene calls are TRBV7-9 and TRBJ2-6; the D is unclear. Deletions cut 2 bases from V and 1 base from J, with 6 bases between. CDR1 is SEHNR, CDR2 FQNEAQ, per germline (reference sequence). This CDR3 has 15 amino acids. The CDR3 reads CASSLWLSGANVLTF. The DNA of the CDR3 is TGTGCCAGCAGCTTATGGCTTTCTGGGGCCAACGTCCTGACTTTC. Full variable domain (missing parts from reference TRBV7-9 and TRBJ2-6): DTGVSQNPRHKITKRGQNVTFRCDPISEHNRLYWYRQTLGQGPEFLTYFQNEAQLEKSRLLSDRFSAERPKGSFSTLEIQRTEQGDSAMYLCASSLWLSGANVLTFGAGSRLTVL.

The gene calls are TRBV5-8 and TRBJ2-5; 8 bases are a match to TRBD1. The DNA matches TRBJ2-7 better at its end, which makes the J call doubtful. The length of the CDR3 is 17 residues. Germline CDR1 reads SGHTS; CDR2 reads YDEGEE. Here the CDR3 DNA reads TGTGCCAGCAGCCCACTGACAGGGGCGGGTCGGACCTACGAGCAGTACTTC. Translated, it gives CASSPLTGAGRTYEQYF.

The V and J genes are TRBV5-5 and TRBJ2-1; D not certain. The germline V gene encodes CDR1 SGHKS and CDR2 YYEKEE (reference sequence). Trimming shortened V by 0 bases and J by 7 bases, and 8 bases separated the two germline ends. The CDR3 length is 13 residues. CDR3 protein: CASSLGGWNEQFF. The CDR3 DNA is TGTGCCAGCAGCTTGGGGGGTTGGAATGAGCAGTTCTTC.

The chain has TRBV4-3 and TRBJ2-5; TRBD1 matches at 8 bases. The J call may not be correct, given that the DNA end is closer to TRBJ2-7. This CDR3 has 16 residues. Germline V gene lookup returns CDR1 LGHNA and CDR2 YSLEER. The CDR3 is CASSQDRTGRTYEQYF. DNA of the CDR3: TGCGCCAGCAGCCAAGATAGGACAGGGCGTACCTACGAGCAGTACTTC.

The V and J genes are TRBV28 and TRBJ1-3; D is perhaps TRBD1 (5 bases). Germline lookup yields CDR1 MDHEN and CDR2 SYDVKM. This CDR3 is 16 amino acids long. V was pared by 2 bases and J by 3 bases, with 14 bases between. The CDR3 DNA follows: TGTGCCAGCAGTTTACTTGGGGGAAACTTTGGAAACACCATATATTTT. Protein sequence: CASSLLGGNFGNTIYF.

In its sample, this clone was seen a few times. The V and J genes are TRBV11-2 and TRBJ1-1, with D possibly TRBD1 on 6 matching bases. Trimming shortened V by 3 bases and J by 4 bases, and 18 bases separated the two germline ends. There are 16 residues in the CDR3. The germline gives CDR1 SGHAT, CDR2 FQNNGV. CDR3 amino acids: CASSFPSTRGFTEAFF. In DNA form, the CDR3 reads TGTGCCAGCAGCTTCCCCTCGACCAGGGGTTTCACTGAAGCTTTCTTT. The complete variable domain, with remaining parts taken from reference TRBV11-2 and TRBJ1-1, reads EAGVAQSPRYKIIEKRQSVAFWCNPISGHATLYWYQQILGQGPKLLIQFQNNGVVDDSQLPKDRFSAERLKGVDSTLKIQPAKLEDSAVYLCASSFPSTRGFTEAFFGQGTRLTVV.

By sample fraction, this clone is medium-sized (0.01 to 0.1%). The chain uses TRBV5-1 and TRBJ1-1; tentative D call: TRBD1 (6 bases). The length of the CDR3 is 15 residues. CDR1 and CDR2 (germline): SGHRS, YFSETQ. Trimming removed 6 bases from V and 1 base from J, with 16 bases in between. CDR3 sequence: CASTPGRGRNTEAFF. The DNA of the CDR3 is TGCGCCAGCACCCCCGGCAGGGGACGGAACACTGAAGCTTTCTTT. Combining the CDR3 with reference TRBV5-1 and TRBJ1-1 gives the whole variable domain KAGVTQTPRYLIKTRGQQVTLSCSPISGHRSVSWYQQTPGQGLQFLFEYFSETQRNKGNFPGRFSGRQFSNSRSEMNVSTLELGDSALYLCASTPGRGRNTEAFFGQGTRLTVV.

The chain has TRBV5-1 and TRBJ2-1; 10 bases match TRBD2. The CDR3 covers 17 residues. V shed 0 bases, J shed 9 bases, and the junction held 12 bases outside the gene matches. From germline, CDR1 is SGHRS and CDR2 YFSETQ. In DNA form, the CDR3 reads TGCGCCAGCAGCTTGGATCTAGCGGGAGCATCCGCAAGTGAGCAGTTCTTC. It encodes CASSLDLAGASASEQFF.

The chain combines TRBV7-2 with TRBJ2-5; 9 bases fit TRBD2. Unmatched junction bases numbered 11, after V lost 5 bases and J lost 10 bases. Germline CDR1 SGHTA, CDR2 FQGNSA. This CDR3 has 14 amino acids. The CDR3 nucleotides read TGTGCCAGCAGCACGCGGGGTAGCGGGGGAATCCAGTACTTC. Amino acid sequence: CASSTRGSGGIQYF.

V is TRBV27 and J is TRBJ2-1, with no clear D. The CDR3 extends over 16 amino acids. Between the trimmed V and J ends, which lost 8 bases and 0 bases, there was a span of 17 bases. The V gene's germline CDR1 is MNHEY and CDR2 SMNVEV (reference sequence). CDR3 in DNA: TGTGCCAGCTCCCTGGGCTCCCTTGGCTCCTACAATGAGCAGTTCTTC. As protein: CASSLGSLGSYNEQFF.

The rearrangement joins TRBV6-9 to TRBJ2-3; TRBD2 matches 8 bases. CDR1 and CDR2 from the germline V gene are MNHGY and SVAAGI. The CDR3 totals 14 residues. The ends lost 4 bases at V and 4 bases at J; junction bases unmatched: 4. The CDR3 sequence: CASSCGGRPDTQYF. CDR3 sequence (DNA): TGTGCCAGCAGTTGCGGGGGGCGCCCAGATACGCAGTATTTT.

The rearrangement joins TRBV7-8 to TRBJ1-4; unclear D gene. The germline CDR1 and CDR2 sequences are SGHVS and FQNEAQ. The ends were cut back, 5 bases at V and 14 bases at J, with 18 bases in the middle. The CDR3 contains 13 residues. CDR3 coding DNA: TGTGCCAGCAGCCCCCCGGCCCCGGGGTTGCTGTTTTTT. Its translation is CASSPPAPGLLFF. Full variable domain (rest looked up from reference TRBV7-8 and TRBJ1-4): GAGVSQSPRYKVAKRGQDVALRCDPISGHVSLFWYQQALGQGPEFLTYFQNEAQLDKSGLPSDRFFAERPEGSVSTLKIQRTQQEDSAVYLCASSPPAPGLLFFGSGTQLSVL.